What follows are 24 T cell receptor beta chains derived from one specimen sequenced in a study of blood T cells in healthy people across ages. The second PCR ran about 6 to 12 cycles with a sample-barcoded 5' primer and J-beta primers. TCRdb re-analysed the 5' RACE reads in MiXCR, keeping a single row per CDR3 protein. The sample lists about 1,500,000 distinct CDR3 sequences, 42% occurring once. What was sequenced was blood. The receptors shown here come from a woman younger than 30 in good health.

The V gene is TRBV4-1, the J gene TRBJ2-7, with 8 nucleotides matching TRBD1. This CDR3 has 14 residues. Looked up from germline, CDR1 is MGHRA and CDR2 is YSYEKL. The J segment lost 4 bases and the V segment lost 6 bases, leaving 8 bases of the junction unmatched. Written as DNA, the CDR3 is TGCGCCAGCAGGGCAAGACAGGGGTATTACGAGCAGTACTTC. Its translation is CASRARQGYYEQYF.

This clonotype was counted a few times. The rearrangement joins TRBV20-1 to TRBJ1-2; D is unclear. V gave up 0 bases and J gave up 8 bases, with 19 bases separating them. CDR1 is DFQATT, CDR2 SNEGSKA, per germline (reference sequence). The CDR3 spans 15 residues. The CDR3 loop is CSARDREGHFGGYTF. In DNA form, the CDR3 reads TGCAGTGCTAGAGATCGCGAAGGGCACTTTGGGGGCTACACCTTC.

The count of this clonotype is one. The chain is built from TRBV20-1 and TRBJ2-1; 10 positions agree with TRBD1. The length of the CDR3 is 15 residues. Germline V gene data show CDR1 as DFQATT and CDR2 as SNEGSKA (reference sequence). The junction had 10 bases not matched to a gene; V was cut back by 2 bases and J by 9 bases. The CDR3 sequence is CSARPHRQGATEQFF. In nucleotides, the CDR3 is TGCAGTGCTAGACCACATCGACAGGGGGCAACTGAGCAGTTCTTC.

The CDR3 DNA is TGTGCCAGCAGTGACCGGGACGCCTACGAGCAGTACTTC. This encodes CASSDRDAYEQYF. The chain joins TRBV6-5 to TRBJ2-4; D may match TRBD1 or TRBD2 (5 bases each). The J call may be incorrect, as the DNA end agrees better with TRBJ2-7. The germline gives CDR1 MNHEY, CDR2 SVGAGI. This CDR3 has 13 amino acids.

The J gene is TRBJ2-3, the V gene TRBV6-4; D gene unclear. This CDR3 contains 15 residues. Between the trimmed V and J ends, which lost 4 bases and 2 bases, there was a span of 13 bases. CDR1 and CDR2 (germline): MRHNA, SNTAGT. The CDR3 coding sequence is TGTGCCAGCAGTGGGGAACGTCCGGCCACAGATACGCAGTATTTT. Protein: CASSGERPATDTQYF.

The table lists this clonotype with many counts. CDR3 loop: CSVALTGSTDTQYF. The CDR3 bases are TGCAGCGTCGCTTTGACAGGATCAACAGATACGCAGTATTTT. V is TRBV29-1 and J is TRBJ2-3, with D possibly TRBD1 on 6 matching bases. Germline V lookup: CDR1 SQVTM, CDR2 ANQGSEA. This CDR3 contains 14 residues. V was clipped by 6 bases and J by 3 bases, with 16 bases between them.

The chain joins TRBV20-1 to TRBJ2-7, with TRBD1 as a possible D gene (6 bases). The CDR3 contains 13 residues. Germline V gene sequence: CDR1 DFQATT, CDR2 SNEGSKA (reference sequence). Trimming removed 3 bases from V and 5 bases from J, with 14 bases in between. This CDR3 reads CSARRRGAHEQYF. The CDR3, as DNA: TGCAGTGCTAGGCGCAGGGGTGCCCACGAGCAGTACTTC.

The chain joins TRBV3-1 to TRBJ2-7; D unclear. V dropped 0 bases and J dropped 3 bases, with 9 bases sitting between them. Germline loops: CDR1 LGHDT, CDR2 YNNKEL (reference sequence). CDR3 length: 14 amino acids. CDR3 nucleotide sequence: TGTGCCAGCAGCCAAGATGGGATCCTCTACGAGCAGTACTTC. Its translation: CASSQDGILYEQYF.

The chain links TRBV20-1 to TRBJ1-6, with D unclear. CDR1 is DFQATT and CDR2 is SNEGSKA in the germline V gene (reference sequence). Trimming stripped 6 bases from V and 8 bases from J, with 14 bases between. This CDR3 is 13 amino acids long. Here the CDR3 reads CSAADVGDSPLHF. The CDR3 coding sequence is TGCAGTGCCGCCGATGTAGGTGATTCACCCCTCCACTTT.

The rearrangement joins TRBV5-1 to TRBJ2-1; 14 nucleotides line up with TRBD2. Germline CDR1 reads SGHRS; CDR2 reads YFSETQ. The CDR3 is 15 amino acids. The junction had 7 bases not matched to a gene; V was cut back by 6 bases and J by 8 bases. CDR3 DNA sequence: TGCGCCAGCACCGAGACTAGCGGGGGGGCCTATGAGCAGTTCTTC. It encodes CASTETSGGAYEQFF. Full variable domain (outside the CDR3, taken from reference TRBV5-1 and TRBJ2-1): KAGVTQTPRYLIKTRGQQVTLSCSPISGHRSVSWYQQTPGQGLQFLFEYFSETQRNKGNFPGRFSGRQFSNSRSEMNVSTLELGDSALYLCASTETSGGAYEQFFGPGTRLTVL.

This clonotype was picked up a small number of times. The chain carries TRBV29-1 and TRBJ1-2; 12 bases agree with TRBD1. Germline CDR1 SQVTM, CDR2 ANQGSEA. This CDR3 region has 16 residues. Trimming cost V 3 bases and J 2 bases; bases outside gene matches: 7. The CDR3 reads CSVEGQGALRNYGYTF. The DNA for the CDR3 is TGCAGCGTTGAGGGACAGGGGGCACTTAGGAACTATGGCTACACCTTC.

Remarks on this clonotype: At one end, the junction sequence differs from germline, possibly due to a read error. The V and J genes are TRBV5-1 and TRBJ2-3; D possibly matches TRBD1 or TRBD2 (6 bases each). The CDR3 has 17 amino acids. CDR1 and CDR2 from the germline V gene are SGHRS and YFSETQ. CDR3 sequence: CVSSRGGWAGLTDTQYF. In DNA form, the CDR3 reads TGCGTCAGCAGCAGGGGAGGCTGGGCGGGACTCACAGATACGCAGTATTTT.

The V gene is TRBV28, the J gene TRBJ1-1; D is ambiguous. Germline V gene data show CDR1 as MDHEN and CDR2 as SYDVKM. With 4 bases removed from V and 1 base from J, the gap between germline ends came to 19 bases. This CDR3 spans 17 amino acids. The CDR3 bases are TGTGCCAGCAGTTCCCCAAAGTCGAGTCCGAAGAACACTGAAGCTTTCTTT. Its translation: CASSSPKSSPKNTEAFF.

This clonotype has a handful of counts. This chain joins TRBV6-5 and TRBJ2-1; the D gene is possibly TRBD1 (5 bases). V shed 2 bases and J shed 7 bases, with 12 bases lying between them. The CDR3 covers 14 residues. Per the germline V gene, CDR1 is MNHEY and CDR2 is SVGAGI. The CDR3 DNA reads as TGTGCCAGCAGTTACGGGCAGGGTGTGAATGAGCAGTTCTTC. Residues: CASSYGQGVNEQFF.

This clonotype was counted only a few times. The rearrangement links TRBV2 to TRBJ1-2; 8 bases align to TRBD1. CDR1 and CDR2 (germline): SNHLY, FYNNEI. The CDR3 consists of 13 residues. Losses at the gene ends were 7 bases for V and 7 bases for J; bases not matched to a gene: 8. This chain's CDR3 is CASTADRGGGYTF. CDR3 sequence (DNA): TGTGCCAGCACAGCCGACAGGGGCGGTGGCTACACCTTC.

The rearrangement links TRBV27 to TRBJ2-1; the match to TRBD2 covers 8 bases. The germline gives CDR1 MNHEY, CDR2 SMNVEV (reference sequence). CDR3 length equals 15 residues. V lost 6 bases and J lost 0; bases outside the gene matches: 4. As DNA, the CDR3 is TGTGCCAGCAGCGGCGGGGGGACCTCCTACAATGAGCAGTTCTTC. Amino acid sequence: CASSGGGTSYNEQFF.

Here the CDR3 reads CASSLGEGWTGELFF. The CDR3 nucleotides are TGTGCCAGCAGCTTAGGGGAGGGCTGGACCGGGGAGCTGTTTTTT. The chain links TRBV11-3 to TRBJ2-2; 7 bases align to TRBD2. The CDR3 is 15 residues long. V was clipped by 1 base and J by 5 bases; unmatched bases: 4. CDR1 SGHNT and CDR2 YENEEA come from the germline V gene.

This clonotype was detected only once. The chain combines TRBV2 with TRBJ1-2; D possibly corresponds to TRBD1 (5 bases). The CDR3 has 15 residues. Trimming took 8 bases from V and 2 from J, leaving 18 bases between them. Germline CDR1 is SNHLY and CDR2 is FYNNEI. The CDR3 sequence is CASGGLSTENYGYTF. CDR3 sequence (DNA): TGTGCCAGCGGCGGGCTCTCGACAGAGAACTATGGCTACACCTTC.

The V and J genes are TRBV6-5 and TRBJ2-1; weak D call: TRBD2 (5 bases). The ends were cut back, 6 bases at V and 0 bases at J, with 15 bases in the middle. CDR1 and CDR2 (germline): MNHEY, SVGAGI. The CDR3 runs to 16 residues. The CDR3 protein is CASRLLSGSSYNEQFF. The CDR3 DNA reads as TGTGCCAGCAGACTACTGTCGGGGAGCTCCTACAATGAGCAGTTCTTC.

The chain recombines TRBV20-1 with TRBJ2-1, with D tentatively TRBD1 (6 bases). CDR3 length: 15 residues. V was cut by 5 bases and J by 7 bases, with 21 bases left in between. The germline gives CDR1 DFQATT, CDR2 SNEGSKA (reference sequence). The DNA of the CDR3 is TGCAGTGCTCCCCATGAGGGGGAAGGGTGGAATGAGCAGTTCTTC. It translates to CSAPHEGEGWNEQFF.

The chain carries TRBV27 and TRBJ1-3; possible D gene TRBD1, 6 bases. The CDR3 spans 15 residues. V gave up 0 bases and J gave up 4 bases, with 10 bases separating them. Germline V gives CDR1 MNHEY, CDR2 SMNVEV (reference sequence). The DNA for the CDR3 is TGTGCCAGCAGTTTATCAGGGGGACTCGGAAACACCATATATTTT. Its protein product is CASSLSGGLGNTIYF.

The V and J genes are TRBV5-5 and TRBJ2-1, with TRBD2 identical over 9 bases. The CDR3 is 18 amino acids. The germline gives CDR1 SGHKS, CDR2 YYEKEE (reference sequence). Losses at the gene ends were 2 bases for V and 8 bases for J; bases not matched to a gene: 17. As DNA, the CDR3 is TGTGCCAGCAGCTTTAGAACAGGGTCGGGCGGGAGGGCCTATGAGCAGTTCTTC. Encoded protein: CASSFRTGSGGRAYEQFF.

The sample holds a few counts of this clonotype. This chain uses TRBV20-1 with TRBJ1-2; no reliable D call. The CDR3 runs to 11 residues. Germline assignment: CDR1 DFQATT and CDR2 SNEGSKA (reference sequence). Trimming cost V 4 bases and J 8 bases, with 11 bases left between them. The DNA of the CDR3 is TGCAGTGCTATTGGGCACGAAGGCTACACCTTC. It specifies CSAIGHEGYTF.

A note on this clonotype: Its ends do not fully match the called genes, so a read error is possible. The chain links TRBV29-1 to TRBJ2-1; D gene uncertain. This CDR3 comprises 15 residues. The germline gives CDR1 SQVTM, CDR2 ANQGSEA. CDR3 sequence: CSVQRDGNSHNEQFF. For the CDR3, the DNA is TGCAGCGTTCAAAGGGATGGGAACTCCCACAATGAGCAGTTCTTC.